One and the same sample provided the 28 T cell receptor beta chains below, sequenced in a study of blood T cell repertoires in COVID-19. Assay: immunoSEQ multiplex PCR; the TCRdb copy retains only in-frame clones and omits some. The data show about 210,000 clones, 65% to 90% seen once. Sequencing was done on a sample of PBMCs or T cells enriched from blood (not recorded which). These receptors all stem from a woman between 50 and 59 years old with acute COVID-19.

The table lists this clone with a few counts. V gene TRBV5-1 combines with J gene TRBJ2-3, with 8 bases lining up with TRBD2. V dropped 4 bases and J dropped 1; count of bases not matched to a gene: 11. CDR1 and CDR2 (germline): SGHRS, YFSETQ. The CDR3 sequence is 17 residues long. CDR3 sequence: CASSMGSSGSGTDTQYF. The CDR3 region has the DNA TGCGCCAGCAGCATGGGAAGCAGCGGGAGCGGCACAGATACGCAGTATTTT.

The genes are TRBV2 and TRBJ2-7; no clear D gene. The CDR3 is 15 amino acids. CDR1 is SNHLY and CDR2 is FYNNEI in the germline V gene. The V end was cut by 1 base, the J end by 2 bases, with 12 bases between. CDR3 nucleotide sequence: TGTGCCAGCAGTGAAGTCTCCAGGCCGACCTACGAGCAGTACTTC. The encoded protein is CASSEVSRPTYEQYF.

CDR3 nucleotides: TGTGCCAGTAGTATAGGGGACAGGGTGGACAATGAGCAGTTCTTC. It codes for CASSIGDRVDNEQFF. The gene calls are TRBV19 and TRBJ2-1; 9 bases are shared with TRBD1. The CDR3 extends over 15 amino acids. The germline gives CDR1 LNHDA, CDR2 SQIVND (reference sequence). V dropped 1 base and J dropped 5; count of bases not matched to a gene: 3.

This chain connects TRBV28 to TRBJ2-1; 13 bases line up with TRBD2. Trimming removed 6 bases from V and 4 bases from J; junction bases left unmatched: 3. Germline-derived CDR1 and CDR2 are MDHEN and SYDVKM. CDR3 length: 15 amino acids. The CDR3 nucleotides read TGTGCCAGCAGGGAGGGACTAGCGGGGTACAATGAGCAGTTCTTC. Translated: CASREGLAGYNEQFF.

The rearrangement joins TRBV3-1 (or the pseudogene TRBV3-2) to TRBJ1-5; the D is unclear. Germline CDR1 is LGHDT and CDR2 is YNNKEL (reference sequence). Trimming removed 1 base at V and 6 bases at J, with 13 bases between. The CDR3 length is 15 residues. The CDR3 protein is CASSQVDLAGQPQHF. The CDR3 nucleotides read TGTGCCAGCAGCCAAGTAGATTTGGCGGGTCAGCCCCAGCATTTT.

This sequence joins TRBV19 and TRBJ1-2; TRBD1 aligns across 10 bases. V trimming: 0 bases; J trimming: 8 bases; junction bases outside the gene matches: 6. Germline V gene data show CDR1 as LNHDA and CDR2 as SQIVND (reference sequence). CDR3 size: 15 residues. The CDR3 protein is CASSIDRPTGGGYTF. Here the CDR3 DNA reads TGTGCCAGTAGTATAGATCGTCCGACAGGGGGCGGCTACACCTTC.

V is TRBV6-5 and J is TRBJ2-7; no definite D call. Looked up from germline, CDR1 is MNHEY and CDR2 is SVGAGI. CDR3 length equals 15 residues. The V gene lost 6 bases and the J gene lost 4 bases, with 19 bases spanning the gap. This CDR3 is CASSNAGNQKYEQYF. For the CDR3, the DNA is TGTGCCAGCAGCAACGCTGGCAATCAAAAATACGAGCAGTACTTC.

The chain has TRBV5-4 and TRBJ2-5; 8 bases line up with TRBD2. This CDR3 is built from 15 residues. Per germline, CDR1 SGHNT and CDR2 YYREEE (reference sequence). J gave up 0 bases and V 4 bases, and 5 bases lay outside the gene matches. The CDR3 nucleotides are TGTGCCAGCAGCCCCCAACTAGCGGACCAAGAGACCCAGTACTTC. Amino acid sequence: CASSPQLADQETQYF.

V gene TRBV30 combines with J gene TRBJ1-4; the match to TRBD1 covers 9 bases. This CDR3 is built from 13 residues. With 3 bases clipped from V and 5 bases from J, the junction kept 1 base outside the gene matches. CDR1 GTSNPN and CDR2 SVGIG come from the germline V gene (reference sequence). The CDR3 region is CAWSGQGNEKLFF. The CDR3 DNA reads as TGTGCCTGGAGCGGACAGGGGAATGAAAAACTGTTTTTT.

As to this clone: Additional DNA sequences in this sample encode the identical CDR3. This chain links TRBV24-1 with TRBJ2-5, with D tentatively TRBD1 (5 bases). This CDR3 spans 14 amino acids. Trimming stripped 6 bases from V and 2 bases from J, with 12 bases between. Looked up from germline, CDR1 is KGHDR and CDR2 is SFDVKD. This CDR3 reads CATSPSDSQETQYF. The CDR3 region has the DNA TGTGCCACCAGTCCCAGTGACAGTCAAGAGACCCAGTACTTC.

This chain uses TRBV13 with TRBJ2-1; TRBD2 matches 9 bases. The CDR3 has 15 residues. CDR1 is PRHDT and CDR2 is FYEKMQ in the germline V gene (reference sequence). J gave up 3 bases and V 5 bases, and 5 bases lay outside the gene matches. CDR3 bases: TGTGCCAGCAGCCGAAATAGCGGGGGCTACAATGAGCAGTTCTTC. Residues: CASSRNSGGYNEQFF.

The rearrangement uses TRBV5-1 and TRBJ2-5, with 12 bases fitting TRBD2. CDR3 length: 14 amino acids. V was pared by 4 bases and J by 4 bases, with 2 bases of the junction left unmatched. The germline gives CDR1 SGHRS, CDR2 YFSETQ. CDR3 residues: CASSLGLAGETQYF. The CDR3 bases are TGCGCCAGCAGCCTGGGACTAGCGGGAGAGACCCAGTACTTC.

The CDR3 nucleotides are TGTGCCACCAGTGACCCGGGACAGGGTGGGAGCACAGATACGCAGTATTTT. Translation gives CATSDPGQGGSTDTQYF. V usage is TRBV24-1 and J usage is TRBJ2-3; 9 nucleotides agree with TRBD1. The CDR3 is made up of 17 amino acids. V dropped 4 bases and J dropped 0; count of bases not matched to a gene: 7. CDR1 and CDR2 (germline): KGHDR, SFDVKD.

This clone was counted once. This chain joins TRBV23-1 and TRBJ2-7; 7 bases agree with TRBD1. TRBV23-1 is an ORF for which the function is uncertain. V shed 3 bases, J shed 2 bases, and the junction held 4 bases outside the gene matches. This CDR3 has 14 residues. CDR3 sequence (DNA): TGCGCCAGCAGTCAGCCCCAGGGGGCCTACGAGCAGTACTTC. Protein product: CASSQPQGAYEQYF.

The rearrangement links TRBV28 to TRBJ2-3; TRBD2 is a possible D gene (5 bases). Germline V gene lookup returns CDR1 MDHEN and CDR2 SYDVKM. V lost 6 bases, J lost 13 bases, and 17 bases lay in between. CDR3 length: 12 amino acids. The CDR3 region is CASRTPAEKEYF. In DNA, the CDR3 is TGTGCCAGCAGAACACCAGCGGAGAAGGAGTATTTT.

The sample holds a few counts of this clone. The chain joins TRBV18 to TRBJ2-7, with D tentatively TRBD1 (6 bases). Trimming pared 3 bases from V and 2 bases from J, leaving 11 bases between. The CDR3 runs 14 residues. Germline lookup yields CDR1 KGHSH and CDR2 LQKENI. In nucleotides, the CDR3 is TGTGCCAGCTCACCGGGTGGACAGACCTACGAGCAGTACTTC. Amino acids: CASSPGGQTYEQYF.

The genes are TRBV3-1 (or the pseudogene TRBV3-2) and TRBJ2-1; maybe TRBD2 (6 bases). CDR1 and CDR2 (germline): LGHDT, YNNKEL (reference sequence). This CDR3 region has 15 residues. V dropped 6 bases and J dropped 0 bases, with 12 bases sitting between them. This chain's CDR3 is CASSLAVSSYNEQFF. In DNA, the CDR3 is TGTGCCAGCAGTTTAGCGGTAAGCTCCTACAATGAGCAGTTCTTC.

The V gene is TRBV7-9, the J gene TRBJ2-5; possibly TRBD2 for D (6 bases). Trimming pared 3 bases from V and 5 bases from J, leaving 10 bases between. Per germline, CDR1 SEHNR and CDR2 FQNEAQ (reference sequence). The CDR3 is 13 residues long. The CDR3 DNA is TGTGCCAGCAGCTTGAGCGGAGGGGAGACCCAGTACTTC. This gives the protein CASSLSGGETQYF.

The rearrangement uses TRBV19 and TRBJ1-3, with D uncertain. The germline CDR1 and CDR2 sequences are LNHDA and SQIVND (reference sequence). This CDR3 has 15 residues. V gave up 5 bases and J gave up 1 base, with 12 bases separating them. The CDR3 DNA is TGTGCCAGTAGTGATAGCGACTTATCTGGAAACACCATATATTTT. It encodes CASSDSDLSGNTIYF.

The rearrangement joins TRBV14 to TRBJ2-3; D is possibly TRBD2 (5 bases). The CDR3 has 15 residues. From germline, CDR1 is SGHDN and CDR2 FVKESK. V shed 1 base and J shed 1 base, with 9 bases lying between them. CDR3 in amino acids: CASSQGTSRTDTQYF. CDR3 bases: TGTGCCAGCAGCCAAGGGACTTCCCGCACAGATACGCAGTATTTT.

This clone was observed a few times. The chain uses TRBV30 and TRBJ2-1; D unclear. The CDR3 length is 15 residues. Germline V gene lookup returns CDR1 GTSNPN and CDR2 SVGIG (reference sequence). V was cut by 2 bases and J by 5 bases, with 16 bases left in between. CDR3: CAWSSDTLLNNEQFF. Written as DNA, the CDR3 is TGTGCCTGGAGTTCTGACACCCTCCTAAACAATGAGCAGTTCTTC.

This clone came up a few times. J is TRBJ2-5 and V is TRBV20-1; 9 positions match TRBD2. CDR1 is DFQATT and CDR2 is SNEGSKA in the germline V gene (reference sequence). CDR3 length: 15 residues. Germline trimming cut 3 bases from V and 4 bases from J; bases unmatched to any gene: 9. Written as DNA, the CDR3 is TGCAGTGCTAGTGGGGGCGGGAGGGGCGGAGAGACCCAGTACTTC. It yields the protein CSASGGGRGGETQYF.

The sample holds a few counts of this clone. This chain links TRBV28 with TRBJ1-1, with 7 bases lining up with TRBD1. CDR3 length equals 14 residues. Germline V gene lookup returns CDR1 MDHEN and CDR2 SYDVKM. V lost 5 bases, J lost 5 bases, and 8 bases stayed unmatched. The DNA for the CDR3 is TGTGCCAGCAGTCAATACAGGGGAGGTACTGAAGCTTTCTTT. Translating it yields CASSQYRGGTEAFF.

CDR3 nucleotide sequence: TGTGCCAGCAGTTTTCTATCCGGCCAGGGAAACTATGGCTACACCTTC. This encodes CASSFLSGQGNYGYTF. The chain couples TRBV28 to TRBJ1-2, with TRBD1 as a possible D gene (5 bases). Germline V CDR1 and CDR2: MDHEN, SYDVKM. Trimming removed 3 bases from V and 2 bases from J, with 16 bases in between. This CDR3 region has 16 residues.

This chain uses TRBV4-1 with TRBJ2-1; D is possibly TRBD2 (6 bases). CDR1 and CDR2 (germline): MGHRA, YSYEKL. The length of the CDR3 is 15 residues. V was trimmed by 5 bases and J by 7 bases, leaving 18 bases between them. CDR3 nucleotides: TGCGCCAGCAGCTTGGAGGAGGGCCTTAGGAATGAGCAGTTCTTC. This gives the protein CASSLEEGLRNEQFF.

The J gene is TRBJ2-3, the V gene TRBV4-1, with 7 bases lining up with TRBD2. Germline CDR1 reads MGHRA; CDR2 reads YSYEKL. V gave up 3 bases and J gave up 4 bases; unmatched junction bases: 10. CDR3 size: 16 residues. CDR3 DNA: TGCGCCAGCAGCCAGACGCCAGCGGGGAGAGCAGATACGCAGTATTTT. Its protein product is CASSQTPAGRADTQYF.

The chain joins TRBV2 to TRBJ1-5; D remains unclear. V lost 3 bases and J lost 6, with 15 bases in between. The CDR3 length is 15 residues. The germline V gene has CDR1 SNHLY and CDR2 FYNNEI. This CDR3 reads CASSDDPPGSQPQHF. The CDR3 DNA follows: TGTGCCAGCAGTGACGACCCACCAGGTAGTCAGCCCCAGCATTTT.

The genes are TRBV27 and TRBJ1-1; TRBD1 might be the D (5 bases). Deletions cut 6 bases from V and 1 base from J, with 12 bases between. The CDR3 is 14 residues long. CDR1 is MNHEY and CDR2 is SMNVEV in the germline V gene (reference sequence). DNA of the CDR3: TGTGCCAGCAGGAAACTACAGGAGAACACTGAAGCTTTCTTT. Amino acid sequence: CASRKLQENTEAFF.